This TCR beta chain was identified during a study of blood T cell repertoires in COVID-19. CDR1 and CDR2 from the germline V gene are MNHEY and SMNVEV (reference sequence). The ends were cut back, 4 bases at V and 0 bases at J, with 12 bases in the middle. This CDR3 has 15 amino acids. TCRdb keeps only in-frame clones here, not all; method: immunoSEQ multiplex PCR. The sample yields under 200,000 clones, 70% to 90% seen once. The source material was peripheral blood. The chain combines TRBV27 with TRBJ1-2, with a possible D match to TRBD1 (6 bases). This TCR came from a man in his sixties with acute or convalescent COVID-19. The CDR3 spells CASSSPSGANYGYTF. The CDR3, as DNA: TGTGCCAGCAGTTCTCCTTCAGGGGCTAACTATGGCTACACCTTC.